A selection of T cell receptor beta chains follows, all from one sample in a study of post-analysis software for immune sequencing data. TCRdb ran MiXCR on the PCR reads and lists one entry per CDR3 protein. The sample records roughly 870,000 distinct CDR3 sequences, roughly 58% being singletons. The sequenced sample consisted of blood. These receptors all come from a girl aged 10-17 years with multiple sclerosis. Both conserved end residues are trimmed from each CDR3. Each record gives: V gene, D gene, J gene, CDR3 protein. The D gene is left open where the match is weak.

TRBV7-9	NA	TRBJ2-7	ASSPKGKSYEQY
TRBV7-2	TRBD2	TRBJ2-5	ASSAGREGQETQY
TRBV12-3/TRBV12-4	NA	TRBJ2-5	ASRDGPEVQY
TRBV6-6	NA	TRBJ1-1	ASRYNGPDEAF
TRBV27	NA	TRBJ1-2	ASSIGENYGYT
TRBV5-1	TRBD2	TRBJ2-3	ASRKNGGTSTDTQY
TRBV7-7	TRBD2	TRBJ2-3	ASSKVAGLTDTQY
TRBV29-1	NA	TRBJ2-7	SAGGTPSYEQY
TRBV6-5	NA	TRBJ1-1	ASSYSRATDTEAF
TRBV14	TRBD2	NA	ASSQRGRLAGAYEQY
TRBV27	NA	TRBJ2-1	ASSFSINEQF
TRBV20-1	TRBD2	TRBJ2-1	SASSGGSSYNEQF
TRBV5-5	TRBD1	TRBJ2-1	ASSLAATGGPYSYNEQF
TRBV14	NA	TRBJ2-7	ASSRLGAGSGYEQY
TRBV14	NA	TRBJ2-1	ASSYRRDEQF
TRBV11-2	NA	TRBJ2-4	ASSLVHPLVSAKNIQY
TRBV10-3	NA	TRBJ1-2	AIMEGVRNYGYT
TRBV5-1	NA	TRBJ2-1	ASSLAVGGNEQF
TRBV5-1	NA	TRBJ2-4	ASSLVTPGDSKNIQY
TRBV7-2	NA	TRBJ2-7	ASMFRSYEQY
TRBV7-9	TRBD1	TRBJ2-3	ASRPNRGRSTDTQY
TRBV20-1	TRBD2	TRBJ2-3	SASRTSGFTDTQY